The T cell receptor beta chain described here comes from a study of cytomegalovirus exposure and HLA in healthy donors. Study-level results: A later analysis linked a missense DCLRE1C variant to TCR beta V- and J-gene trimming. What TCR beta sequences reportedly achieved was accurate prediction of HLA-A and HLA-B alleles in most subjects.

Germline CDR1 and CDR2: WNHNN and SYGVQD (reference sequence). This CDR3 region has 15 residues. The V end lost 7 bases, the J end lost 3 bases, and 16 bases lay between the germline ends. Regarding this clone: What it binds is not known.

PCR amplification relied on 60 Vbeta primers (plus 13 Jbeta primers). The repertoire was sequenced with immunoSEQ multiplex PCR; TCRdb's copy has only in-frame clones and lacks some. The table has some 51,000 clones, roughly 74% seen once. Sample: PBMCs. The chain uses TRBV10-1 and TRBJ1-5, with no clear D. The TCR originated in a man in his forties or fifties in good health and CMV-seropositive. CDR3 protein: CASTEVVNYNQPQHF. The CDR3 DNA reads TGCGCCAGCACCGAAGTCGTGAACTACAATCAGCCCCAGCATTTT.